The sequence of this T cell receptor (beta chain) was determined in a study of shared clonotypes between healthy human individuals. This clone was seen a few times. Assay: immunoSEQ multiplex PCR; the TCRdb copy retains only in-frame clones and omits some. Of some 350,000 clones detected, approximately 74% appear once; the ten largest clones hold 10%. From germline, CDR1 is SGHVS and CDR2 FQNEAQ. CDR3 length equals 14 residues. The V gene lost 6 bases and the J gene lost 7 bases, with 16 bases spanning the gap. The TCR comes from a man aged 30 to 39 in good health. V usage is TRBV7-8 and J usage is TRBJ2-1, with TRBD1 as a possible D gene (5 bases). The source material was memory CD4+ T cells sorted from blood. Sample subset: CD45RA-negative fraction. The DNA for the CDR3 is TGTGCCAGCAGAGACATAGGGGTGGAGAATGAGCAGTTCTTC. Translating gives CASRDIGVENEQFF.